These T cell receptor beta chains were read from a single sample in a study of vaccination effects on CD4 cells after COVID-19. The method was immunoSEQ multiplex PCR; TCRdb's version includes in-frame clones alone and lacks a portion of them. This table has about 24,000 clones, around 70% appearing once. The antigens of these receptors remain unknown. This specimen was CD4+ T cells from PBMCs cultured with HCoV-NL63 spike peptides, taken after COVID-19 vaccination. Receptor source: a human donor who received a COVID-19 vaccine. CDR3s include the opening cysteine and the closing phenylalanine or tryptophan. The order of the fields is clone size, V gene, D gene, J gene, CDR3 DNA, CDR3 protein. D genes are given only for firm matches. Clone sizes are given selectively: once, few, many, or a class where the clone is expanded.

size: .
V: TRBV2
D: .
J: TRBJ1-6
DNA: TGTGCCAGCAGGCGGGAGGGGAATTCACCCCTCCACTTT
CDR3: CASRREGNSPLHF

size: few
V: TRBV6-1
D: .
J: TRBJ2-4
DNA: TGTGCCAGCAGTGAAGCCTCCGGGGTCATGGGAAACATTCAGTACTTC
CDR3: CASSEASGVMGNIQYF

size: .
V: TRBV21-1
D: .
J: TRBJ2-1
DNA: TGTGCCAGCAGCGGACCGGGACAGGGGATCTACAATGAGCAGTTCTTC
CDR3: CASSGPGQGIYNEQFF

size: .
V: TRBV4-1
D: TRBD2
J: TRBJ2-1
DNA: TGCGCCAGCAGCCAAGTTCTAGCGGGAGGTGCTGAGCAGTTCTTC
CDR3: CASSQVLAGGAEQFF

size: .
V: TRBV10-2
D: .
J: TRBJ2-4
DNA: TGCGCCAGCAGTGAGTCCTTTTTAAACATTCAGTACTTC
CDR3: CASSESFLNIQYF

size: .
V: TRBV19
D: .
J: TRBJ2-2
DNA: TGTGCCAGTAGATACTACACGAACACCGGGGAGCTGTTTTTT
CDR3: CASRYYTNTGELFF

size: .
V: TRBV7-2
D: .
J: TRBJ2-5
DNA: TGTGCCAGCAGCAGGGGACGCAGCGGGACCCAGTACTTC
CDR3: CASSRGRSGTQYF

size: .
V: TRBV19
D: .
J: TRBJ2-7
DNA: TGTGCCAGTGCCCTTGGCGGGGTGGCCTACGAGCAGTACTTC
CDR3: CASALGGVAYEQYF

size: .
V: TRBV11-2
D: .
J: TRBJ2-5
DNA: TGTGCCAGCAGCTTACACCTCCAAGAGACCCAGTACTTC
CDR3: CASSLHLQETQYF

size: .
V: TRBV6-4
D: .
J: TRBJ1-1
DNA: TGTGCCAGCAGTGACTGGACACTTCAAATGAACACTGAAGCTTTCTTT
CDR3: CASSDWTLQMNTEAFF

size: .
V: TRBV5-6
D: .
J: TRBJ1-5
DNA: TGTGCCAGCAGCTTGGGAGAGGTAGCGAGCAATCAGCCCCAGCATTTT
CDR3: CASSLGEVASNQPQHF

size: .
V: TRBV11-3
D: .
J: TRBJ2-3
DNA: TGTGCCAGCAGCAAAGGTCCGGATACGCAGTATTTT
CDR3: CASSKGPDTQYF

size: .
V: TRBV18
D: TRBD1
J: TRBJ1-2
DNA: TGTGCCAGCTCACCGGACAGGGATTATGGCTACACCTTC
CDR3: CASSPDRDYGYTF

size: .
V: TRBV6-5
D: TRBD2
J: TRBJ2-7
DNA: TGTGCCAGCAGCAGATTAGCGGGAACGAACGAGCAGTACTTC
CDR3: CASSRLAGTNEQYF

size: .
V: TRBV6-1
D: .
J: TRBJ1-2
DNA: TGTGCCAGCAGTGAGGCCAGGACGTATGGCTACACCTTC
CDR3: CASSEARTYGYTF

size: once
V: TRBV12-5
D: .
J: TRBJ1-6
DNA: TGTGCTAGTGGTTTGGTAATCAGGAGCTCCTATAATTCACCCCTCCACTTT
CDR3: CASGLVIRSSYNSPLHF

size: .
V: TRBV6-5
D: .
J: TRBJ2-7
DNA: TGTGCCAGCAGGGCGCTCCAGAGGGACTACGAGCAGTACTTC
CDR3: CASRALQRDYEQYF

size: .
V: TRBV19
D: .
J: TRBJ1-1
DNA: TGTGCCAGTAGTCCCTGGGGGACTTACACTGAAGCTTTCTTT
CDR3: CASSPWGTYTEAFF

size: .
V: TRBV12-5
D: TRBD2
J: TRBJ2-3
DNA: TGTGCTAGTGGTTCCCCGCTAGCGGGAACAGTCCATACGCAGTATTTT
CDR3: CASGSPLAGTVHTQYF

size: .
V: TRBV10-1
D: TRBD2
J: TRBJ2-1
DNA: TGCGCCAGCAGTCGAGCGGGGGGGCACAATGAGCAGTTCTTC
CDR3: CASSRAGGHNEQFF

size: .
V: TRBV3-1/TRBV3-2
D: TRBD2
J: TRBJ2-4
DNA: TGTGCCAGCAGCCAGGCGGGACTAGCGTTTAACAAAAACATTCAGTACTTC
CDR3: CASSQAGLAFNKNIQYF

size: .
V: TRBV5-4
D: .
J: TRBJ1-1
DNA: TGTGCCAGCAGCTTTGTTAGAGGGCTTGGGAACACTGAAGCTTTCTTT
CDR3: CASSFVRGLGNTEAFF

size: .
V: TRBV7-9
D: .
J: TRBJ2-3
DNA: TGTGCCAGCAACTGGGAGGGCAGGGGTTATCAAGATACGCAGTATTTT
CDR3: CASNWEGRGYQDTQYF

size: .
V: TRBV11-2
D: .
J: TRBJ1-1
DNA: TGTGCCAGCAGCTTAGGGCGTAGGGACCGCCGAAACACTGAAGCTTTCTTT
CDR3: CASSLGRRDRRNTEAFF

size: .
V: TRBV7-6
D: .
J: TRBJ1-2
DNA: TGTGCCAGCAGCTCGTTGCCCGCGGGGCAGGGACGTTATGGCTACACCTTC
CDR3: CASSSLPAGQGRYGYTF

size: once
V: TRBV10-2
D: .
J: TRBJ2-5
DNA: TGCGCCAGCAGCGCCCCCCAAGCGGAGACCCAGTACTTC
CDR3: CASSAPQAETQYF

size: few
V: TRBV6-1
D: .
J: TRBJ1-2
DNA: TGTGCCAGCAGTGAAGAGAGCACAGCGATCTATGGCTACACCTTC
CDR3: CASSEESTAIYGYTF

size: .
V: TRBV6-5
D: .
J: TRBJ2-3
DNA: TGTGCCAGCACGGGGACTAGCACAGATACGCAGTATTTT
CDR3: CASTGTSTDTQYF

size: .
V: TRBV5-4
D: .
J: TRBJ1-2
DNA: TGTGCCCTTCCAGGGACGGATGGCTACACCTTC
CDR3: CALPGTDGYTF

size: .
V: TRBV10-2
D: .
J: TRBJ2-3
DNA: TGCGCCAGCAGTGAGTCAAATACGCAGTATTTT
CDR3: CASSESNTQYF

size: .
V: TRBV18
D: TRBD2
J: TRBJ2-2
DNA: TGTGCCAGCTCACCTTTTATATCCCTAGCGGATAACACCGGGGAGCTGTTTTTT
CDR3: CASSPFISLADNTGELFF

size: .
V: TRBV2
D: .
J: TRBJ2-1
DNA: TGTGCCAGCAGTGGCTCAGGGGGGGGGTACAATGAGCAGTTCTTC
CDR3: CASSGSGGGYNEQFF

size: .
V: TRBV3-1/TRBV3-2
D: .
J: TRBJ2-7
DNA: TGTGCCAGCAGCCAAGAGGGGGGCTCCTACGAGCAGTACTTC
CDR3: CASSQEGGSYEQYF

size: .
V: TRBV18
D: TRBD1
J: TRBJ1-1
DNA: TGTGCCAGCTCACCGCAGACAGGGGGCGACACTGAAGCTTTCTTT
CDR3: CASSPQTGGDTEAFF

size: .
V: TRBV10-1
D: .
J: TRBJ1-6
DNA: TGCGCCAGCGCACCGAATGATAATTCACCCCTCCACTTT
CDR3: CASAPNDNSPLHF

size: .
V: TRBV10-2
D: TRBD2
J: TRBJ2-5
DNA: TGCGCCAGCAGTGGACTAGCGGGGGGGCCGGGAAAAGAGACCCAGTACTTC
CDR3: CASSGLAGGPGKETQYF

size: .
V: TRBV19
D: TRBD2
J: TRBJ2-3
DNA: TGTGCCAGTAGTATCTCTAGCGGAGGAGATACGCAGTATTTT
CDR3: CASSISSGGDTQYF

size: .
V: TRBV4-1
D: TRBD2
J: TRBJ2-3
DNA: TGCGCCAGCAGACACCCCGGGGGGAGTCGCACAGATACGCAGTATTTT
CDR3: CASRHPGGSRTDTQYF

size: .
V: TRBV18
D: .
J: TRBJ2-7
DNA: TGTGCCAGCTCGGCGGACATGGGGAACGAGCAGTACTTC
CDR3: CASSADMGNEQYF

size: .
V: TRBV6-5
D: TRBD1
J: TRBJ2-3
DNA: TGTGCCAGCAGCCGGGACAGAGGCGGCACAGATACGCAGTATTTT
CDR3: CASSRDRGGTDTQYF

size: .
V: TRBV19
D: TRBD1
J: TRBJ1-2
DNA: TGTGCCAGTAGTACCCGGGACAGCGCTAACTATGGCTACACCTTC
CDR3: CASSTRDSANYGYTF